This T cell receptor (beta chain) was documented in a study of blood T cell repertoires in COVID-19. Study-level information: Both acute and convalescent COVID-19 samples were obtained from the United States, Italy and Spain. T cells, B-cell-depleted T cells, or PBMCs supplied cDNA or gDNA.

The CDR3 length is 14 residues. Per the germline V gene, CDR1 is SGHNT and CDR2 is YYREEE (reference sequence). V lost 3 bases, J lost 9 bases, and 6 bases stayed unmatched. In the original analysis: Reference gene primers were amplified, and this amplification served to estimate nucleated cell counts. Libraries were prepared by immunoSEQ multiplex PCR; TCRdb keeps only in-frame clonotypes and omits some of them. For V, J and clone size, that table is used; D and trimming come from the DNA. Among approximately 210,000 clones listed, 80% to 85% were seen once. This clonotype was obtained from a man in his thirties or forties with active or convalescent COVID-19. The rearrangement joins TRBV5-4 to TRBJ2-1; 10 bases are shared with TRBD2. The sample taken for sequencing was peripheral blood. The CDR3 region is CASSSAGGLGEQFF. The CDR3 nucleotides are TGTGCCAGCAGCTCAGCGGGGGGGCTGGGTGAGCAGTTCTTC.